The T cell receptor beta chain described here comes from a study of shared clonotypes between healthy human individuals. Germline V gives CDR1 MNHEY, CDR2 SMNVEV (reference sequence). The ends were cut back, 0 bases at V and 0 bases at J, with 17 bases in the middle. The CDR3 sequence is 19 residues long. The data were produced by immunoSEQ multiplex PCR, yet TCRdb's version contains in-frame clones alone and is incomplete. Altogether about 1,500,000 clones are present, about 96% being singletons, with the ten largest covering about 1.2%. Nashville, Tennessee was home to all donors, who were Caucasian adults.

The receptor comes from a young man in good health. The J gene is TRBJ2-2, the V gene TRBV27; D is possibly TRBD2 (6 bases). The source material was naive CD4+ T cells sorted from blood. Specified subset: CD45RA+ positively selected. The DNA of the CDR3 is TGTGCCAGCAGTTTATCCGAAAACGCGGGGAGCTCGAACACCGGGGAGCTGTTTTTT. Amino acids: CASSLSENAGSSNTGELFF.